The text below deals with one T cell receptor (beta chain). In terms of age and location, participants ranged from roughly 18 to 100 years and lived in under 30 US areas. Each recovered donor of Cohort 3 presented with two negative PCRs, clearance, or symptom resolution. Some clones are missing from TCRdb's copy, which holds only in-frame ones; the method was immunoSEQ multiplex PCR. Of approximately 180,000 clones listed, 84% were seen once; the top ten hold around 15%. The data derive from a study of blood T cell repertoires in COVID-19. Germline values: CDR1 GTSNPN, CDR2 SVGIG (reference sequence). The CDR3 is 12 amino acids. Deletions cut 5 bases from V and 5 bases from J, with 12 bases between.

Material for sequencing was PBMCs or T cells enriched from blood (not recorded which). The source of this sequence is a man in his fifties who had recovered from COVID-19. This chain links TRBV30 with TRBJ1-2; D is ambiguous. The chain's CDR3 is CAWWAEGYGYTF. The CDR3 DNA is TGTGCCTGGTGGGCAGAAGGTTATGGCTACACCTTC. The variable domain in full, with the rest retrieved from reference TRBV30 and TRBJ1-2, is SQTIHQWPATLVQPVGSPLSLECTVEGTSNPNLYWYRQAAGRGLQLLFYSVGIGQISSEVPQNLSASRPQDRQFILSSKKLLLSDSGFYLCAWWAEGYGYTFGSGTRLTVV.